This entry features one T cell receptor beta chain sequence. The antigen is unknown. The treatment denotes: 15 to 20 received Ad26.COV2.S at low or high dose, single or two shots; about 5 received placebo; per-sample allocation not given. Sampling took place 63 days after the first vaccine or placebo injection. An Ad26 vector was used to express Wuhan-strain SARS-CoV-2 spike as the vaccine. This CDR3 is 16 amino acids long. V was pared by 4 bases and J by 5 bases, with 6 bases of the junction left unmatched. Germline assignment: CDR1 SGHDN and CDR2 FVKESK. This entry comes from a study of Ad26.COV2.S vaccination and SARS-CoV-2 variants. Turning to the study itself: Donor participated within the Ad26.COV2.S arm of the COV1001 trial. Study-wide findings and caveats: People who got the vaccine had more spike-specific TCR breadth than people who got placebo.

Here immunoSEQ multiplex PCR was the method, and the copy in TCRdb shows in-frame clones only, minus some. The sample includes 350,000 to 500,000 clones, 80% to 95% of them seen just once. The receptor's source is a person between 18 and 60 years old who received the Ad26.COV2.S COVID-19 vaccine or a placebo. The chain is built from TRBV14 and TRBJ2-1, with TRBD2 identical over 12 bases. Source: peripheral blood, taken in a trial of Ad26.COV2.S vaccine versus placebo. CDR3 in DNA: TGTGCCAGCAGCCCAGACCTAGCGGGAGGGCACAATGAGCAGTTCTTC. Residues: CASSPDLAGGHNEQFF.